This T cell receptor beta chain was captured in a study of neurological immune-mediated disorders (dated by TCRdb to between 2018 and 2020). For the wider study: The study compared peripheral blood TCR-beta repertoires of HTLV-I-associated myelopathy (HAM/TSP) patients, multiple sclerosis patients and healthy controls using UMI-based sequencing. Alongside PBMC samples, the set of more than 80 TCR-beta libraries contained longitudinal samples, technical triplicates, and paired CD4+ and CD8+ T-cell subsets that had been sorted. The cohort was made up of some 70 subjects, consisting of roughly 14 HAM/TSP patients, about 34 multiple sclerosis patients and 20 healthy controls.

cDNA was synthesized by template-switch 5'RACE using a primer carrying a 10-nucleotide random unique molecular identifier by which each TCR transcript was tagged. Every sequencing run yielded over 200 million TCR-beta sequences covering 15-18 subjects. The RNeasy kit was used for extraction of total RNA. The KAPA Real-time Library Amplification kit was used to amplify TCR-beta VDJ regions with primers targeting the TCR constant region and the 5'RACE anchor. Sample indexes and Illumina adaptors were added in a first PCR, after which library yield was increased in a second PCR. After purification with Ampure beads, the TCR product of roughly 650 bp was size-selected on a 2% E-gel SizeSelection system. Library quality was checked on a Bioanalyzer, concentration was measured with Qubit, and libraries were quantified with the Kapa Library Quantification kit before pooling. An Illumina HiSeq 2500 sequenced the libraries paired-end 2 x 150 bp. To increase sequence diversity, roughly 25-31% phiX was spiked into each library pool. On the study's bioinformatics: The quality-filtered reads were processed with the UMI-based MiGEC pipeline, whose error correction step removed more than 80% of the raw TCR sequences. IMGT germline references were used for alignment of VDJ genes, and clonotypes were defined by a unique CDR3 amino acid sequence together with V-J genes. VDJtools evaluated clonal expansion, Shannon diversity and CDR3 relatedness (CalcPairwiseDistances, ClusterSamples); CLCbio workbench built phylogenetic trees. A clone was classed as expanded if it had 8 or more unique UMIs, a cutoff based on coefficient-of-variation modelling across technical triplicates. TCRdb reran the public reads through fastp at Q25 and MiXCR, keeping productive beta chains. For every CDR3 protein sequence, its rows merge into one entry that carries the most common genes and DNA. The V and J calls were not made by the authors but by TCRdb's processing. The table for this sample lists approximately 44,000 distinct CDR3 sequences; roughly 15% of them were counted only once. 3% to 4.5% of the sample rests with the top ten.

Summary of the overall study and its limitations: TCR clonal expansion was highest in HAM/TSP patients and lowest in MS patients, with MS patients falling below even healthy controls. Expanded clones from different subjects shared no identical CDR3 amino acid sequences, which suggests that TCR-beta repertoires were private in all groups.

CDR1 and CDR2, looked up from the germline V gene, are SGHRS and YFSETQ. The CDR3 starts with the cysteine, ends with the phenylalanine, and has 14 residues. The read is trimmed to its CDR3 DNA, 42 bases read in frame from base 1. V and J are trimmed by 5 bases and 2 bases, and the gene matches miss 3 bases of the junction. Sorted-subset TCR libraries were prepared from about 1 million sorted CD4+ or CD8+ T cells. Peripheral blood underwent Ficoll-Hypaque density gradient centrifugation to isolate PBMCs, which were then cryopreserved in liquid nitrogen. Paired sorted CD4+ and CD8+ subsets came from healthy controls, HAM/TSP patients and MS patients. This clonotype showed up many times. Its antigen has not been determined. Base-call qualities are not available, and no considerably larger clone is one nucleotide away.

This sequence was found in an older woman with HTLV-1-associated myelopathy (HAM/TSP). Material: CD4+ T cells from blood. The chain uses TRBV5-1 and TRBJ1-4; the central 7 bases match TRBD1. The sequenced DNA: TGCGCCAGCAGAGGGGGCCCCACTAATGAAAAACTGTTTTTT. Translated, this is CASRGGPTNEKLFF.